This T cell receptor (beta chain) was found in a study of T cell repertoires in cytomegalovirus infection. Turning to the study itself: CMV epitopes that were recently identified and HLA-C-restricted were used alongside well-studied HLA-B-restricted ones. A matching HLA type, together with CMV infection, was signaled by public TCR beta signatures. Study-wide points: The ex vivo response was dominated by HLA-C-restricted CMV-specific TCR beta clonotypes. People with CMV and the relevant HLA were identified by cumulative public TCR beta family frequency.

TCRdb reprocessed the reads with MiXCR, giving one entry per CDR3 protein. The data contain about 740,000 distinct CDR3 sequences, 33% of them singletons. The CDR3 consists of 14 residues. Germline V gene data show CDR1 as SGHTA and CDR2 as FQGNSA. The V gene lost 6 bases and the J gene lost 4 bases, with 13 bases spanning the gap. At least ten counts were recorded for this clonotype. Its antigen remains unidentified. The chain recombines TRBV7-2 with TRBJ1-3, with D hard to call. The clonotype was recovered from a human donor in good health (CMV status not recorded). Some clones in this sample may be carry-over from other donors' samples. Specimen: cultured PBMCs, collected from culture after CMV antigen stimulation. This CDR3 reads CASRAIGEGNTIYF. The CDR3 DNA follows: TGTGCCAGCAGGGCCATCGGGGAGGGAAACACCATATATTTT.